These 9 T cell receptor beta chains were all obtained from the same sample, sequenced in a study of Ad26.COV2.S vaccination and SARS-CoV-2 variants. Measured with immunoSEQ multiplex PCR; TCRdb has only the in-frame clones, and not every one. In the table there are about 250,000 clones, about 89% of which are singletons. Sample treatment: some 20 received Ad26.COV2.S at low or high dose, single or two shots; about 5 received placebo; per-sample allocation not given. The samples date from day 63 after the first vaccine or placebo injection. Sample: peripheral blood, taken in a trial of Ad26.COV2.S vaccine versus placebo. The source is a person aged 18 to 65 who received the Ad26.COV2.S COVID-19 vaccine or a placebo.

The rearrangement links TRBV7-2 to TRBJ1-2; the match to TRBD1 covers 10 bases. The ends lost 4 bases at V and 7 bases at J; junction bases unmatched: 9. CDR1 SGHTA and CDR2 FQGNSA come from the germline V gene. This CDR3 contains 15 residues. The CDR3 region is CASSSLRQGAAGYTF. CDR3 nucleotide sequence: TGTGCCAGCAGCTCCCTCAGACAGGGGGCCGCTGGCTACACCTTC.

The V call is TRBV4-2, the J call TRBJ2-5; 8 bases line up with TRBD2. Looked up from germline, CDR1 is LGHNA and CDR2 is YNFKEQ. V lost 3 bases and J lost 2; bases outside the gene matches: 5. The length of the CDR3 is 15 residues. The CDR3 region has the DNA TGTGCCAGCAGCCAGAAAAGCGGGGGTCAAGAGACCCAGTACTTC. Protein product: CASSQKSGGQETQYF.

DNA for the CDR3: TGTGCCAGCAGTTACCGGCAGGCATCGAACACCGGGGAGCTGTTTTTT. This sequence encodes CASSYRQASNTGELFF. The V call is TRBV6-2 or TRBV6-3, the J call TRBJ2-2; D unclear. V was cut by 2 bases and J by 0 bases, with 10 bases left in between. Germline V gene data show CDR1 as MNHEY and CDR2 as SVGEGT. The CDR3 extends over 16 amino acids.

The genes are TRBV29-1 and TRBJ2-2; the D is unclear. Germline-derived CDR1 and CDR2 are SQVTM and ANQGSEA. Trimming took off 3 bases at V and 3 bases at J, with 5 bases between the two ends. This CDR3 contains 12 residues. The CDR3, as DNA: TGCAGCGTTGAGGGGTACACCGGGGAGCTGTTTTTT. Translating it yields CSVEGYTGELFF.

The V call is TRBV5-1, the J call TRBJ1-2; D gene uncertain. CDR1 SGHRS and CDR2 YFSETQ come from the germline V gene. CDR3 length: 14 amino acids. Trimming cost V 4 bases and J 1 base, with 11 bases left between them. The CDR3 nucleotides read TGCGCCAGCAGCGCCCGGACGGTTAACTATGGCTACACCTTC. Its translation is CASSARTVNYGYTF.

The V gene is TRBV7-3, the J gene TRBJ1-1; possible D gene TRBD1, 6 bases. V lost 3 bases, J lost 0 bases, and 17 bases lay in between. The CDR3 spans 17 residues. CDR1 and CDR2 (germline): SGHTA, FQGTGA. CDR3 loop: CASSLYRALSMNTEAFF. The CDR3, as DNA: TGTGCCAGCAGCTTGTACAGGGCCTTAAGCATGAACACTGAAGCTTTCTTT.

V usage is TRBV21-1 and J usage is TRBJ1-5. TRBV21-1 is termed a pseudogene. The CDR3 contains 14 residues. CDR3 sequence reads: CASSEGYSNQPQHF. Here the CDR3 DNA reads TGTGCCAGCAGCGAAGGGTATAGCAATCAGCCCCAGCATTTT.

The chain joins TRBV10-3 to TRBJ1-2; maybe TRBD1 (6 bases). V was cut by 6 bases and J by 4 bases, with 21 bases left in between. There are 16 residues in the CDR3. The V gene's germline CDR1 is ENHRY and CDR2 SYGVKD. In DNA form, the CDR3 reads TGTGCCATCAGCCTGCATGAGGGGGGACTGAGCTATGGCTACACCTTC. It specifies CAISLHEGGLSYGYTF.

The V gene is TRBV14, the J gene TRBJ2-7; TRBD2 aligns across 10 bases. Germline V lookup: CDR1 SGHDN, CDR2 FVKESK. The J segment lost 0 bases and the V segment lost 4 bases, leaving 3 bases of the junction unmatched. The CDR3 is 15 amino acids. The CDR3 DNA reads TGTGCCAGCAGCCTGCTAGCGGGAGCCTCCTACGAGCAGTACTTC. Translated, it gives CASSLLAGASYEQYF.